What follows describes a single T cell receptor beta chain. The source of the sample is a study of regulatory T cells in long-lasting Graves disease. Described time point: newly diagnosed GD, antithyroid drugs for less than 3 months. Following extraction of RNA from PBMCs, that RNA was used to make the TCR library. The CDR3 covers 13 residues. Trimming shortened V by 3 bases and J by 11 bases, and 19 bases separated the two germline ends. The germline V gene encodes CDR1 DFQATT and CDR2 SNEGSKA (reference sequence). HTBI primers from iRepertoire and Arm-PCR of CDR3 regions yielded the TCR beta libraries. TCRdb reprocessed the multiplex PCR reads via MiXCR and lists one record per CDR3 protein. Among some 560,000 distinct CDR3 sequences listed, about 16% were seen once. This sample also appeared in a second study, on T cells in Graves' hyperthyroidism and ophthalmopathy.

The sequence was obtained from a woman aged 40 to 65 with Graves disease. The sample here was peripheral blood mononuclear cells (PBMCs), taken at new diagnosis, from a patient treated with antithyroid drugs. The J gene is TRBJ1-1, the V gene TRBV20-1; D is possibly TRBD1 (5 bases). CDR3 nucleotide sequence: TGCAGTGCTAGCTCCGGGGACTGGGCATGGGCTTTCTTT. Its translation is CSASSGDWAWAFF.